This is a list of T cell receptor beta chains from one sample in a study of cytomegalovirus exposure and HLA in healthy donors. Using immunoSEQ multiplex PCR, the repertoire was profiled, and TCRdb retains in-frame clones only, with some absent. The table includes 130,000 to 150,000 clones, roughly 80% detected once. Sequenced material: PBMCs. These receptors were obtained from a woman aged 40 to 55 in good health and CMV-seropositive. Both conserved end residues are part of each CDR3. A D gene is named only where the DNA matches it firmly. Size is stated for part of the rows, as once, few or many counts, or as a class when the clone is expanded.

d_call clone_size j_call cdr3_length v_call cdr3_aa cdr3_nt
NA NA TRBJ2-5 14 TRBV5-1 CASSLSTAQETQYF TGCGCCAGCAGCTTGTCAACAGCCCAAGAGACCCAGTACTTC
NA NA TRBJ2-7 14 TRBV10-3 CAISVMSGGYEQYF TGTGCCATCAGTGTAATGAGTGGCGGTTACGAGCAGTACTTC
NA once TRBJ1-2 13 TRBV5-1 CASSLERGSGYTF TGCGCCAGCAGCTTGGAGAGGGGGTCAGGCTACACCTTC
TRBD2 NA TRBJ2-1 18 TRBV2 CASSRLGLADRSYNEQFF TGTGCCAGCAGTCGTCTTGGACTAGCGGACCGCTCCTACAATGAGCAGTTCTTC
NA NA TRBJ1-3 15 TRBV18 CASSPPTRGGNTIYF TGTGCCAGCTCACCCCCGACCCGGGGAGGAAACACCATATATTTT
NA NA TRBJ1-1 13 TRBV30 CAWSKESNTEAFF TGTGCCTGGAGTAAAGAAAGCAACACTGAAGCTTTCTTT
NA NA TRBJ1-2 14 TRBV11-2 CASGAKNWGEDYTF TGTGCCAGCGGCGCCAAAAACTGGGGGGAAGACTACACCTTC
TRBD2 NA TRBJ2-1 15 TRBV4-2 CASSQVPSGHNEQFF TGTGCCAGCAGCCAAGTCCCTAGCGGACACAATGAGCAGTTCTTC
NA NA TRBJ2-3 10 TRBV6-4 CATFTDTQYF TGTGCCACCTTCACAGATACGCAGTATTTT
TRBD1 NA TRBJ1-1 15 TRBV7-9 CSSSTTGGAGTEAFF TGTTCCAGCAGCACAACAGGGGGCGCGGGCACTGAAGCTTTCTTT
NA NA TRBJ1-1 15 TRBV5-1 CASSFEGRLGTEAFF TGCGCCAGCAGCTTTGAGGGTCGATTGGGCACTGAAGCTTTCTTT
NA NA TRBJ2-7 15 TRBV6-5 CASSYSASGSYEQYF TGTGCCAGCAGTTACTCTGCTAGTGGGTCCTACGAGCAGTACTTC
NA NA TRBJ2-7 14 TRBV5-1 CASSLEGDLYEQYF TGCGCCAGCAGCTTAGAAGGGGATCTCTACGAGCAGTACTTC
NA NA TRBJ1-2 18 TRBV6-7 CASSYEADGKEAYYGYTF TGTGCCAGCAGTTACGAAGCGGACGGGAAAGAGGCCTACTATGGCTACACCTTC
TRBD2 NA TRBJ2-3 15 TRBV10-1 CASSDSGGAEDTQYF TGCGCCAGCAGTGATAGCGGGGGGGCCGAAGATACGCAGTATTTT
TRBD1 once TRBJ1-5 16 TRBV2 CASSEYRTGNNQPQHF TGTGCCAGCAGTGAATACCGGACAGGGAACAATCAGCCCCAGCATTTT
NA NA TRBJ1-6 15 TRBV5-1 CASKRIAPGDSPLHF TGCGCCAGCAAGAGGATAGCGCCTGGGGATTCACCCCTCCACTTT